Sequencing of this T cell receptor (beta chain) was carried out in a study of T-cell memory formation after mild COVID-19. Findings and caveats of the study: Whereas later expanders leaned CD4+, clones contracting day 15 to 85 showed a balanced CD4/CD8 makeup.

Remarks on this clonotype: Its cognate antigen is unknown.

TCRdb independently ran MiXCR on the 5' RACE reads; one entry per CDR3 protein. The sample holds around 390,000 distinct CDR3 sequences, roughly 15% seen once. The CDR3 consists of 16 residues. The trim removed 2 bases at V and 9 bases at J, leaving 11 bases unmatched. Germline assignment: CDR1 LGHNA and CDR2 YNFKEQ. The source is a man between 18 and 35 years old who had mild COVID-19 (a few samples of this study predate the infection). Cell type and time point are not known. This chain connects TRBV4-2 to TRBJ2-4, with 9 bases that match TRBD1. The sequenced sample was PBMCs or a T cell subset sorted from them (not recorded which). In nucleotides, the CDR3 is TGTGCCAGCAGCCAAAAGAGAGGGACAGGGATTACCATTCAGTACTTC. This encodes CASSQKRGTGITIQYF.